The source of this TCR beta chain is a study of T-cell reconstitution after alpha-beta-depleted transplantation in children. Findings and limits, study-wide: There were reportedly several hundred expanded graft clones from which alpha-beta T cells came about two months after transplant. Recipient T cells and thymic progenitors that survived gave rise to the high TCRbeta diversity observed at day 60 in some patients. T-cell counts and diversity at one year following transplant were attributed mainly to newly produced T cells.

Worth noting for this clonotype: Its antigen is still unknown. The germline gene is not matched at one end of the junction; a read error may be the cause.

This sample's TCRbeta library carried unique molecular identifier barcodes. TCRdb re-analysed the PCR reads in MiXCR, keeping a single row per CDR3 protein. The table shows around 300,000 distinct CDR3 sequences, with 9.5% to 13% occurring only once. The clonotype comes from a male patient under 10 years old who had a stem cell transplant for chronic granulomatous disease, so the T cells may come from the graft donor. Specimen: peripheral blood, collected 180 days after TCRalphabeta/CD19-depleted stem cell transplant.

As DNA, the CDR3 is TGTGCCAGCACTCGAGGGACTAGCGGGGACTACGTGCAGTACTTC. Translating it yields CASTRGTSGDYVQYF. The chain is built from TRBV12-3 or TRBV12-4 and TRBJ2-7, with 13 bases aligning to TRBD2. CDR3 length equals 15 residues.